This T cell receptor (beta chain) is drawn from a study of T-cell reconstitution after alpha-beta-depleted transplantation in children. A TCRbeta library incorporating unique molecular identifiers was prepared. TCRdb processed the PCR reads anew with MiXCR; each CDR3 protein has one entry. In the table there are fewer than 750,000 distinct CDR3 sequences, over 20% of which are singletons. Study findings and constraints: Several hundred expanded graft clones reportedly were the source of alpha-beta T cells about two months after transplant. Most T-cell counts and diversity one year after the transplant came from T cells that were newly produced.

J was trimmed by 6 bases and V by 0 bases; bases with no gene match: 3. From germline, CDR1 is MNHEY and CDR2 SVGEGT. The CDR3 has 14 amino acids. In the case of this clonotype: As yet, its antigen is unknown.

The chain recombines TRBV6-2 or TRBV6-3 with TRBJ1-2; 8 nucleotides align to TRBD1. The clonotype originates from a boy younger than two with Wiskott-Aldrich syndrome, due to receive a stem cell transplant. Sequencing used PBMCs, obtained before TCRalphabeta/CD19-depleted stem cell transplant. CDR3 coding DNA: TGTGCCAGCAGTTACTCGACAGGGGAAAATGGCTACACCTTC. This sequence encodes CASSYSTGENGYTF.